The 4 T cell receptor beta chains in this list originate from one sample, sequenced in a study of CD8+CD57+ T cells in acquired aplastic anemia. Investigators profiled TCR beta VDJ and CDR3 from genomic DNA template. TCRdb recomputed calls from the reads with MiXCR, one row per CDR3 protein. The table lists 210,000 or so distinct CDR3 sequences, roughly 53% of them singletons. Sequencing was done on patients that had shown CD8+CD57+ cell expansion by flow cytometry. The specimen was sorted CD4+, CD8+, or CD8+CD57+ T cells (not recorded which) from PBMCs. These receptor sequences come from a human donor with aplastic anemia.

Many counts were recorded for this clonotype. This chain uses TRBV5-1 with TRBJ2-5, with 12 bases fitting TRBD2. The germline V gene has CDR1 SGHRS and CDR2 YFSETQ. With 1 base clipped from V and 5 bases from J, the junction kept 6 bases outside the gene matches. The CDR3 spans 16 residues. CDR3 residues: CASSLTSGGKGETQYF. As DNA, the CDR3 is TGCGCCAGCAGCTTGACTAGCGGGGGGAAGGGGGAGACCCAGTACTTC. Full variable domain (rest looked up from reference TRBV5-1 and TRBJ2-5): KAGVTQTPRYLIKTRGQQVTLSCSPISGHRSVSWYQQTPGQGLQFLFEYFSETQRNKGNFPGRFSGRQFSNSRSEMNVSTLELGDSALYLCASSLTSGGKGETQYFGPGTRLLVL.

CDR3 sequence reads: CATSAPGGGNIQYF. The CDR3 coding sequence is TGTGCCACCAGTGCTCCAGGGGGTGGAAACATTCAGTACTTC. This rearrangement joins TRBV24-1 to TRBJ2-4; 7 nucleotides align to TRBD1. Germline-derived CDR1 and CDR2 are KGHDR and SFDVKD. The CDR3 is 14 amino acids. The V and J ends lost 5 bases and 6 bases, in that order; junction bases with no gene match: 6.

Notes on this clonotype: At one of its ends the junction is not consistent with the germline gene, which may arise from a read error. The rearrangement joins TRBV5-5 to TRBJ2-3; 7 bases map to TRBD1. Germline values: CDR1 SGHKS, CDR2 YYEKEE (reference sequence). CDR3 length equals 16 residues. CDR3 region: CASSLVYRGGTDTQCF. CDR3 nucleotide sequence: TGTGCCAGCAGCTTGGTCTACAGGGGTGGCACAGATACGCAGTGTTTT.

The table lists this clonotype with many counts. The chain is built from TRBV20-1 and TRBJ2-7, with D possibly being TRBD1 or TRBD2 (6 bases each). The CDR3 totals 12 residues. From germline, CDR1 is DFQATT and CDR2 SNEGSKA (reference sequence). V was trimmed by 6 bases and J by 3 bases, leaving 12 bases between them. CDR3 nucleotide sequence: TGCAGTGCCGGGGGACACCACTACGAGCAGTACTTC. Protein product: CSAGGHHYEQYF.